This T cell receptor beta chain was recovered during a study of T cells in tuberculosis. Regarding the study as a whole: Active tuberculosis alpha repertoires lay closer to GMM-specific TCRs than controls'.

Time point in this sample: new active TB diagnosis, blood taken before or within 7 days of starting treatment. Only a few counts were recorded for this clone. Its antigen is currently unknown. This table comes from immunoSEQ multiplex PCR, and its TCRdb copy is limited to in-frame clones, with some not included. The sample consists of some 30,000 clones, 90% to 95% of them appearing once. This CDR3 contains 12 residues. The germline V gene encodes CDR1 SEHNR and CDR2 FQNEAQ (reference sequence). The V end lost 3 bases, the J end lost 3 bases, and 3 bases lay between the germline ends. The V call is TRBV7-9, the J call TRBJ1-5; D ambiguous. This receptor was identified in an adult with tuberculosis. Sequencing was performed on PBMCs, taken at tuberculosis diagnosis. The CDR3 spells CASSFVNQPQHF. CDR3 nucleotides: TGTGCCAGCAGCTTCGTCAATCAGCCCCAGCATTTT. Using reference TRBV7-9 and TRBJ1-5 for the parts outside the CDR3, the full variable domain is DTGVSQNPRHKITKRGQNVTFRCDPISEHNRLYWYRQTLGQGPEFLTYFQNEAQLEKSRLLSDRFSAERPKGSFSTLEIQRTEQGDSAMYLCASSFVNQPQHFGDGTRLSIL.